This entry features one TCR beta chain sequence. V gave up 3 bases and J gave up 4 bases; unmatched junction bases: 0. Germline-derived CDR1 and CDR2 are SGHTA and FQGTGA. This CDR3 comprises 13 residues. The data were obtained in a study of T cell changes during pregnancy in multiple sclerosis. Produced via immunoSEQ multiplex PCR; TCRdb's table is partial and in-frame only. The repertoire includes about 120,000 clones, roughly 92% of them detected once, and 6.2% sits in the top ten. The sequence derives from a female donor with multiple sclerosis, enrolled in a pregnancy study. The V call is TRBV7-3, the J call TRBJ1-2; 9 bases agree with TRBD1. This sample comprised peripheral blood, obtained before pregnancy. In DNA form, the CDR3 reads TGTGCCAGCAGCTTGGGACAGGGCTATGGCTACACCTTC. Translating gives CASSLGQGYGYTF.